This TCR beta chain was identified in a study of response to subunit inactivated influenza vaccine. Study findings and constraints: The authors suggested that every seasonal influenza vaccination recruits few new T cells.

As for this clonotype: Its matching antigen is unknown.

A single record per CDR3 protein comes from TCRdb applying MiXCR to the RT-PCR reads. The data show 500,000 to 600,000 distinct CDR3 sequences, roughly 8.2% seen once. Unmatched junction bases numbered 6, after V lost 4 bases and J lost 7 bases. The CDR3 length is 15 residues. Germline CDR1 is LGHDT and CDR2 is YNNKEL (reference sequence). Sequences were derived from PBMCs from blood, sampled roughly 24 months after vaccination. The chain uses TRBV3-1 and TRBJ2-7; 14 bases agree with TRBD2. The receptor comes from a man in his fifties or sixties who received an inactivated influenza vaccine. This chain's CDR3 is CASSLGLAGAGEQYF. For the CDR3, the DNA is TGTGCCAGCAGCCTGGGACTAGCGGGAGCGGGGGAGCAGTACTTC.